In its sample, the clone carrying this TCR beta chain was seen many times. This sample was taken from a study of response to subunit inactivated influenza vaccine. One entry per CDR3 protein results from TCRdb running MiXCR on the RT-PCR reads. The sample consists of under 550,000 distinct CDR3 sequences, 6% to 9% of them appearing once. The length of the CDR3 is 12 residues. V lost 3 bases and J lost 7, with 9 bases in between. V gene TRBV12-3 or TRBV12-4 combines with J gene TRBJ1-2; D unresolved. The sequence was obtained from a man aged 50-75 years who received an inactivated influenza vaccine. Sequenced here: PBMCs from blood, sampled around 2 years after vaccination. The CDR3 loop reads CASSLGSVGYTF. CDR3 DNA sequence: TGTGCCAGCAGTTTGGGTAGCGTTGGCTACACCTTC.